This TCR beta chain was identified in a study of T cell repertoires in cytomegalovirus infection. Across the study: Matching HLA type and CMV infection were both indicated by public TCR beta signatures.

Germline values: CDR1 SGHVT, CDR2 SQSDAQ. V was cut by 2 bases and J by 2 bases, with 15 bases left in between. CDR3 length equals 16 residues. MiXCR was run by TCRdb on the reads, yielding one entry per CDR3 protein. The sample yields 750,000 to 900,000 distinct CDR3 sequences, about 27% seen once. This clonotype was picked up one time. Its antigen is as yet unknown. The V and J genes are TRBV7-4 and TRBJ1-1, with a tentative D call TRBD1 (6 bases). The sequence was collected from a human donor in good health (CMV status not recorded). Some clones in this sample may be carry-over from other donors' samples. The sample in question was cultured CD8+ T cells from PBMCs, obtained from culture after CMV antigen stimulation. CDR3 in amino acids: CASSLSQGRGNTEAFF. In nucleotides, the CDR3 is TGTGCCAGCAGCTTATCACAGGGAAGGGGTAACACTGAAGCTTTCTTT.